The 30 T cell receptor beta chains presented below share a single source sample, sequenced in a study of cytomegalovirus exposure and HLA in healthy donors. The PCR made use of 60 Vbeta and 13 Jbeta primers. Sequencing was performed with immunoSEQ multiplex PCR; in TCRdb, only in-frame clones are kept and a portion is missing. Among 200,000 to 250,000 clones listed, about 80% were seen once. The sequencing sample was made of PBMCs. These receptors were collected from a man aged 18 to 30 in good health and CMV-seronegative.

The V gene is TRBV6-1, the J gene TRBJ1-1; D remains unclear. The V gene lost 4 bases and the J gene lost 11 bases, with 17 bases spanning the gap. The CDR3 loop spans 13 amino acids. Germline assignment: CDR1 MNHNS and CDR2 SASEGT. The CDR3 is CASSGFDRGYAFF. CDR3 sequence (DNA): TGTGCCAGCAGTGGATTTGACCGCGGGTACGCTTTCTTT.

The J gene is TRBJ2-3, the V gene TRBV5-1, with D possibly TRBD2 on 5 matching bases. The CDR3 has 12 residues. CDR1 and CDR2 (germline): SGHRS, YFSETQ. The germline V and J ends were trimmed by 3 bases and 6 bases, with 8 bases remaining between them. The CDR3 protein is CASSWERDTQYF. CDR3 nucleotide sequence: TGCGCCAGCAGCTGGGAGAGGGATACGCAGTATTTT.

This sequence joins TRBV30 and TRBJ1-2; maybe TRBD1 (5 bases). The CDR3 sequence is 13 residues long. Germline CDR1 reads GTSNPN; CDR2 reads SVGIG (reference sequence). V lost 4 bases and J 7 bases, leaving 16 bases between the germline ends. CDR3: CAWTDRGSGGYTF. For the CDR3, the DNA is TGTGCCTGGACCGATAGGGGTAGTGGTGGCTACACCTTC.

The chain couples TRBV6-5 to TRBJ2-5, with D perhaps matching TRBD2 (5 bases). The closer fit of TRBJ2-7 to the DNA end suggests the J call may be wrong. The V gene's germline CDR1 is MNHEY and CDR2 SVGAGI. This CDR3 is built from 14 residues. This CDR3 reads CASSAGLINYEQYF. CDR3 nucleotides: TGTGCCAGCTCTGCCGGACTTATCAACTACGAGCAGTACTTC.

J is TRBJ2-7 and V is TRBV10-1; D is possibly TRBD1 (7 bases). The germline V gene has CDR1 WNHNN and CDR2 SYGVQD (reference sequence). Trimming cost V 0 bases and J 3 bases, with 12 bases left between them. The CDR3 consists of 15 residues. The CDR3 loop is CASSESRGDNYEQYF. The CDR3 nucleotides are TGCGCCAGCAGTGAGTCCAGGGGGGACAACTACGAGCAGTACTTC.

The chain is built from TRBV2 and TRBJ1-5, with D maybe TRBD1 (6 bases). The CDR3 spans 14 residues. The V gene lost 6 bases and the J gene lost 2 bases, with 11 bases spanning the gap. Germline V gives CDR1 SNHLY, CDR2 FYNNEI. The CDR3 reads CASRNRDGNQPQHF. The CDR3 bases are TGTGCCAGCAGAAACAGGGACGGCAATCAGCCCCAGCATTTT.

This clone was detected only once. The rearrangement uses TRBV7-3 and TRBJ1-6, with D possibly matching TRBD1 (5 bases). The CDR3 loop spans 16 amino acids. Trimming removed 0 bases at V and 7 bases at J, with 13 bases between. The V gene's germline CDR1 is SGHTA and CDR2 FQGTGA. The CDR3: CASSLTGGAGNSPLHF. The CDR3 DNA reads as TGTGCCAGCAGCTTAACAGGCGGGGCCGGGAATTCACCCCTCCACTTT.

The chain links TRBV7-9 to TRBJ2-3; 12 bases line up with TRBD2. V shed 5 bases, J shed 4 bases, and the junction held 7 bases outside the gene matches. In germline, CDR1 is SEHNR, CDR2 FQNEAQ (reference sequence). The CDR3 covers 16 residues. CDR3 in amino acids: CASSLSLAGGADTQYF. CDR3 nucleotide sequence: TGTGCCAGCAGCCTGTCACTAGCGGGAGGAGCAGATACGCAGTATTTT.

The chain recombines TRBV5-4 with TRBJ2-7; TRBD2 matches at 14 bases. Trimming at V came to 4 bases and at J to 3 bases, leaving 12 bases not matched to a gene. The CDR3 is 18 amino acids. Germline assignment: CDR1 SGHNT and CDR2 YYREEE (reference sequence). The CDR3 nucleotides are TGTGCCAGCAGCCAAACCCGGGGACTAGCGGGAGTTCACTACGAGCAGTACTTC. Protein: CASSQTRGLAGVHYEQYF.

CDR3 protein: CASTRTGGSKSGNTIYF. The CDR3, as DNA: TGTGCCAGTACTAGGACAGGGGGATCGAAGTCTGGAAACACCATATATTTT. The gene calls are TRBV19 and TRBJ1-3; 10 bases are a match to TRBD1. This CDR3 is built from 17 residues. Germline V CDR1 and CDR2: LNHDA, SQIVND (reference sequence). Trimming at V came to 7 bases and at J to 1 base, leaving 10 bases not matched to a gene.

The table lists this clone with a few counts. This chain joins TRBV2 and TRBJ1-5, with no clear D. Per germline, CDR1 SNHLY and CDR2 FYNNEI. The CDR3 sequence is 18 residues long. The V gene lost 0 bases and the J gene lost 0 bases, with 15 bases spanning the gap. The CDR3 spells CASSEALLFLHSNQPQHF. The CDR3 nucleotides read TGTGCCAGCAGTGAAGCGCTTCTATTTCTCCATAGCAATCAGCCCCAGCATTTT.

The gene calls are TRBV27 and TRBJ2-7; 11 bases line up with TRBD1. The V gene end was trimmed by 10 bases and the J gene end by 6 bases; junction bases not matched to a gene: 14. In germline, CDR1 is MNHEY, CDR2 SMNVEV (reference sequence). The CDR3 is 15 amino acids. The CDR3: CAILIPRDRGFEQYF. The CDR3 DNA sequence: TGTGCCATCCTGATACCCCGGGACAGGGGGTTCGAGCAGTACTTC.

The chain recombines TRBV9 with TRBJ1-5; D remains ambiguous. Germline V CDR1 and CDR2: SGDLS, YYNGEE. This CDR3 contains 13 residues. Trimming took off 0 bases at V and 4 bases at J, with 5 bases between the two ends. This CDR3 reads CASSVADNQPQHF. The CDR3 bases are TGTGCCAGCAGCGTAGCAGATAATCAGCCCCAGCATTTT.

A single count supports this clone. V gene TRBV27 combines with J gene TRBJ1-1; tentative D call: TRBD1 (6 bases). Trimming pared 2 bases from V and 5 bases from J, leaving 15 bases between. The CDR3 is 15 amino acids. Germline loops: CDR1 MNHEY, CDR2 SMNVEV (reference sequence). The CDR3 bases are TGTGCCAGCAGTTTAGACAGATCACAGGGAACTGAAGCTTTCTTT. This gives the protein CASSLDRSQGTEAFF.

The V call is TRBV5-1, the J call TRBJ2-7; perhaps TRBD2 as D (5 bases). There are 12 residues in the CDR3. V was cut by 4 bases and J by 4 bases, with 9 bases left in between. Germline-derived CDR1 and CDR2 are SGHRS and YFSETQ. The CDR3 reads CASSAVAYEQYF. The CDR3 DNA reads TGCGCCAGCAGCGCAGTAGCGTACGAGCAGTACTTC.

J is TRBJ1-2 and V is TRBV5-8; D may be TRBD1 (6 bases). The germline V and J ends were trimmed by 3 bases and 6 bases, with 15 bases remaining between them. There are 14 residues in the CDR3. CDR1 and CDR2 from the germline V gene are SGHTS and YDEGEE. CDR3 loop: CASSSQTGPHGYTF. In DNA, the CDR3 is TGTGCCAGCAGCTCGCAGACAGGCCCCCATGGCTACACCTTC.

This clone turned up a few times. This chain joins TRBV18 and TRBJ1-5; 8 bases line up with TRBD1. The CDR3 runs 15 residues. Germline CDR1 and CDR2: KGHSH and LQKENI. V lost 6 bases to trimming and J lost 5 bases; unmatched junction nucleotides: 9. The CDR3 coding sequence is TGTGCCAGCTCCCTTGAGACAGGGGCGGATCAGCCCCAGCATTTT. Residues: CASSLETGADQPQHF. Supplemented by reference TRBV18 and TRBJ1-5, the full variable domain reads NAGVMQNPRHLVRRRGQEARLRCSPMKGHSHVYWYRQLPEEGLKFMVYLQKENIIDESGMPKERFSAEFPKEGPSILRIQQVVRGDSAAYFCASSLETGADQPQHFGDGTRLSIL.

DNA for the CDR3: TGTGCCTGGAGTGGCAGGGACAATCAGCCCCAGCATTTT. Its translation is CAWSGRDNQPQHF. V gene TRBV30 combines with J gene TRBJ1-5, with a tentative D call TRBD1 (5 bases). The V end was cut by 1 base, the J end by 3 bases, with 7 bases between. The CDR3 has 13 residues. Germline V gene sequence: CDR1 GTSNPN, CDR2 SVGIG (reference sequence). Variable domain in full (rest from reference TRBV30 and TRBJ1-5): SQTIHQWPATLVQPVGSPLSLECTVEGTSNPNLYWYRQAAGRGLQLLFYSVGIGQISSEVPQNLSASRPQDRQFILSSKKLLLSDSGFYLCAWSGRDNQPQHFGDGTRLSIL.

This clone was observed a few times. In nucleotides, the CDR3 is TGTGCCAGCCGTAGGTTGGCGCGGAACACAGATACGCAGTATTTT. Translated, it gives CASRRLARNTDTQYF. The chain carries TRBV6-5 and TRBJ2-3, with D unresolved. Trimming pared 8 bases from V and 2 bases from J, leaving 17 bases between. Germline CDR1 is MNHEY and CDR2 is SVGAGI. The CDR3 length is 15 residues.

This chain joins TRBV6-5 and TRBJ2-7, with 9 bases matching TRBD1. Losses at the gene ends were 3 bases for V and 2 bases for J; bases not matched to a gene: 5. Germline V gene sequence: CDR1 MNHEY, CDR2 SVGAGI. The CDR3 has 15 residues. The CDR3 DNA reads as TGTGCCAGCAGTTATACGGACAGGGGAGCCTACGAGCAGTACTTC. Encoded protein: CASSYTDRGAYEQYF.

J is TRBJ2-7 and V is TRBV30; D not resolved. In germline, CDR1 is GTSNPN, CDR2 SVGIG (reference sequence). The CDR3 runs 13 residues. V was pared by 5 bases and J by 0 bases, with 11 bases between. The CDR3 nucleotides are TGTGCCTGGGACAACGCTAACTCCTACGAGCAGTACTTC. Amino acid sequence: CAWDNANSYEQYF.

This clone was observed once. This sequence joins TRBV4-1 and TRBJ2-5; a possible D gene is TRBD1 (5 bases). Deletions cut 2 bases from V and 4 bases from J, with 17 bases between. This CDR3 comprises 16 residues. The germline gives CDR1 MGHRA, CDR2 YSYEKL. CDR3 loop: CASSQSPPRVGETQYF. The CDR3 DNA sequence: TGCGCCAGCAGCCAAAGTCCCCCCAGGGTAGGAGAGACCCAGTACTTC.

This clone was counted a single time. J is TRBJ2-1 and V is TRBV7-8, with D hard to call. CDR1 and CDR2 from the germline V gene are SGHVS and FQNEAQ. Trimming left V 0 bases short and J 9 bases short, with 15 bases between. The CDR3 totals 15 residues. This chain's CDR3 is CASSLARRLVGEQFF. The CDR3 bases are TGTGCCAGCAGCTTAGCGCGGCGTCTAGTGGGTGAGCAGTTCTTC.

The gene calls are TRBV6-6 and TRBJ1-2; the match to TRBD1 covers 7 bases. The germline gives CDR1 MNHNY, CDR2 SVGAGI (reference sequence). Trimming removed 5 bases from V and 5 bases from J; junction bases left unmatched: 8. There are 14 residues in the CDR3. The chain's CDR3 is CASSPQTGMYGYTF. The CDR3 region has the DNA TGTGCCAGCAGTCCCCAGACAGGGATGTATGGCTACACCTTC.

The chain couples TRBV5-1 to TRBJ2-7; a weak D match, TRBD2 (5 bases). Deletions cut 2 bases from V and 4 bases from J, with 13 bases between. The CDR3 length is 14 residues. Germline assignment: CDR1 SGHRS and CDR2 YFSETQ. DNA for the CDR3: TGCGCCAGCAGCTTTCCTGGGGAGATTTACGAGCAGTACTTC. It yields the protein CASSFPGEIYEQYF.

The chain couples TRBV19 to TRBJ2-5, with D perhaps matching TRBD2 (7 bases). The CDR3 totals 15 residues. CDR1 is LNHDA and CDR2 is SQIVND in the germline V gene (reference sequence). V gave up 4 bases and J gave up 5 bases, with 17 bases separating them. CDR3 amino acids: CASSKGEGARETQYF. The DNA for the CDR3 is TGTGCCAGTAGTAAGGGGGAGGGCGCCCGGGAGACCCAGTACTTC.

This clone turned up a few times. The chain links TRBV28 to TRBJ1-1; 7 bases match TRBD1. This CDR3 spans 16 amino acids. Germline CDR1 and CDR2: MDHEN and SYDVKM. J gave up 0 bases and V 6 bases, and 10 bases lay outside the gene matches. The CDR3 reads CASRQTGEGVNTEAFF. In DNA, the CDR3 is TGTGCCAGCAGACAAACAGGGGAAGGGGTGAACACTGAAGCTTTCTTT.

The genes are TRBV6-5 and TRBJ1-2; 9 nucleotides line up with TRBD1. J lost 7 bases, V lost 6 bases, and 3 bases had no gene match. CDR1 is MNHEY, CDR2 SVGAGI, per germline. The length of the CDR3 is 12 residues. This CDR3 reads CASSRQGVGYTF. The CDR3 nucleotides are TGTGCCAGCAGCCGACAGGGGGTTGGCTACACCTTC.

This clone was seen only a few times. The chain carries TRBV5-1 and TRBJ2-5; D not resolved. This CDR3 spans 13 amino acids. Per germline, CDR1 SGHRS and CDR2 YFSETQ. The germline V and J ends were trimmed by 0 bases and 5 bases, with 8 bases remaining between them. Here the CDR3 DNA reads TGCGCCAGCAGCTTGGACCTACGGGAGACCCAGTACTTC. It yields the protein CASSLDLRETQYF.

A remark on this clone: Different DNA sequences within this sample yield the same CDR3. The CDR3 DNA follows: TGTGCCAGCAGCGTGGGGACAGGGGCCTACGAGCAGTACTTC. Protein: CASSVGTGAYEQYF. This chain uses TRBV9 with TRBJ2-7; TRBD1 agrees at 10 bases. Germline V gene lookup returns CDR1 SGDLS and CDR2 YYNGEE. CDR3 length: 14 amino acids. V was clipped by 2 bases and J by 2 bases; unmatched bases: 1. The full variable domain, its missing parts supplied by reference TRBV9 and TRBJ2-7, is DSGVTQTPKHLITATGQRVTLRCSPRSGDLSVYWYQQSLDQGLQFLIQYYNGEERAKGNILERFSAQQFPDLHSELNLSSLELGDSALYFCASSVGTGAYEQYFGPGTRLTVT.